This TCR beta chain was identified during a study of metastatic and nonmetastatic thyroid tumors. Study-wide context: Repertoires from malignant and benign thyroid patients were compared across blood and tumor or nodule tissue.

Per the authors' pipeline: Researchers built a distant-metastasis classifier for papillary thyroid cancer that drew on CDR3 differences across clinicopathological groups. From the PCR reads, TCRdb re-called clones with MiXCR. The V and J calls were not made by the authors but by TCRdb's processing. The sample lists approximately 29,000 clones, around 17% occurring once. The V and J ends lost 6 bases and 1 base respectively, with 10 bases between them. CDR3 length: 14 amino acids. The germline V gene has CDR1 SGHRS and CDR2 YFSETQ. Concerning this clone: The antigen is undetermined.

Before thyroid surgery, none of the patients had received any treatment. Findings and limits, study-wide: As reported, TCR beta diversity in blood and tumor was significantly higher in malignant thyroid tumors than in benign nodules.

V gene TRBV5-1 combines with J gene TRBJ2-2; D unclear. The clonotype was recovered from a female donor with papillary thyroid cancer or a benign thyroid nodule (not recorded which). Some clones in this sample may be carry-over from other donors' samples. Sample: blood. DNA for the CDR3: TGCGCCAGCATCCGGTGGGTGAACACCGGGGAGCTGTTTTTT. It is translated as CASIRWVNTGELFF.